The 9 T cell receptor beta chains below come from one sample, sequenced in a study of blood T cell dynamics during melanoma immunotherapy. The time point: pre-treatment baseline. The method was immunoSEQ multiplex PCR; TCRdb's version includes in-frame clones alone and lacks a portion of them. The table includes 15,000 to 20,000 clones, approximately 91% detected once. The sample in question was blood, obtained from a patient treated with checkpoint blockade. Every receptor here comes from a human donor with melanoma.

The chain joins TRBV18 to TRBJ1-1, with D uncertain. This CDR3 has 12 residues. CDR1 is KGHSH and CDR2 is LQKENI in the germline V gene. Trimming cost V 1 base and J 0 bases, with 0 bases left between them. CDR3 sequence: CASSPLNTEAFF. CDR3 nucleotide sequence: TGTGCCAGCTCACCACTGAACACTGAAGCTTTCTTT.

CDR3 sequence (DNA): TGTGCCAGCTCATCTGGGGGTATACCCTACGAGCAGTACTTC. Protein product: CASSSGGIPYEQYF. V is TRBV18 and J is TRBJ2-7, with D perhaps given as TRBD1 or TRBD2 (5 bases each). V lost 5 bases and J 2 bases, leaving 13 bases between the germline ends. Germline V gene data show CDR1 as KGHSH and CDR2 as LQKENI. This CDR3 region has 14 residues.

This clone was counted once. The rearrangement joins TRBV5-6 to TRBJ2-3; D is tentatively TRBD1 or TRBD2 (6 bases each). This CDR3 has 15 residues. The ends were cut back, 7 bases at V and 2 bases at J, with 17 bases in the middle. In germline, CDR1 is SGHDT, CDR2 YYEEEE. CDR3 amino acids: CASRPRGGDTDTQYF. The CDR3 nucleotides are TGTGCCAGCCGACCCAGGGGCGGGGACACAGATACGCAGTATTTT. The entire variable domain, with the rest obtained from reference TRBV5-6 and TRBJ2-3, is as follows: DAGVTQSPTHLIKTRGQQVTLRCSPKSGHDTVSWYQQALGQGPQFIFQYYEEEERQRGNFPDRFSGHQFPNYSSELNVNALLLGDSALYLCASRPRGGDTDTQYFGPGTRLTVL.

The CDR3 protein is CASSIPGGGANEQFF. CDR3 nucleotide sequence: TGCGCCAGCAGCATCCCGGGGGGTGGGGCCAATGAGCAGTTCTTC. The chain combines TRBV5-1 with TRBJ2-1; 7 nucleotides match TRBD2. After removal of 4 bases from V and 6 bases from J, the junction contained 10 bases not matched to a gene. Germline V CDR1 and CDR2: SGHRS, YFSETQ. The CDR3 is made up of 15 amino acids.

CDR3 nucleotide sequence: TGTGCCAGTAGTAGGGACAGGGATAACCAGCCCCAGCATTTT. Translation: CASSRDRDNQPQHF. The chain employs TRBV19 and TRBJ1-5; TRBD1 matches at 9 bases. The ends lost 4 bases at V and 7 bases at J; junction bases unmatched: 5. Germline-derived CDR1 and CDR2 are LNHDA and SQIVND (reference sequence). The CDR3 length is 14 residues.

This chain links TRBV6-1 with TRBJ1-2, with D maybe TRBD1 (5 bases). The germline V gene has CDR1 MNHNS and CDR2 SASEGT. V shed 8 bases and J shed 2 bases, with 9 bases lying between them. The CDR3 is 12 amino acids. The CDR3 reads CASSGLNYGYTF. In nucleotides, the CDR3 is TGTGCCAGCTCAGGGCTGAACTATGGCTACACCTTC.

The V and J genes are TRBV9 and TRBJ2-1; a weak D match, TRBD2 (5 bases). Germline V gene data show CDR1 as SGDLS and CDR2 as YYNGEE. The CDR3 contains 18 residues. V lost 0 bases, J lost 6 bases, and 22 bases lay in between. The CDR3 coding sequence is TGTGCCAGCAGCGTAGCAGTACCGGGGATGACCCAATCCAATGAGCAGTTCTTC. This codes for CASSVAVPGMTQSNEQFF.

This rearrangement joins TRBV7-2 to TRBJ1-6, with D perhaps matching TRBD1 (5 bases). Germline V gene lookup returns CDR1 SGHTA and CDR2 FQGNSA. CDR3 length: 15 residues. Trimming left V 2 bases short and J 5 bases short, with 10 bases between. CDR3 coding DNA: TGTGCCAGCAGCTTACATGTCAGGGATAATTCACCCCTCCACTTT. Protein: CASSLHVRDNSPLHF. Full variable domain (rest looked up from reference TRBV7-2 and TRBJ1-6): GAGVSQSPSNKVTEKGKDVELRCDPISGHTALYWYRQSLGQGLEFLIYFQGNSAPDKSGLPSDRFSAERTGGSVSTLTIQRTQQEDSAVYLCASSLHVRDNSPLHFGNGTRLTVT.

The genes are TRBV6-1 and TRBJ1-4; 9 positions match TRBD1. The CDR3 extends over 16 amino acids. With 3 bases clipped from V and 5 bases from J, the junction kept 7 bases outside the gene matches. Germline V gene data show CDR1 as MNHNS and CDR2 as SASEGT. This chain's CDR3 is CASSDGWDRVNEKLFF. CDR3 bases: TGTGCCAGCAGTGACGGGTGGGACAGGGTAAATGAAAAACTGTTTTTT.